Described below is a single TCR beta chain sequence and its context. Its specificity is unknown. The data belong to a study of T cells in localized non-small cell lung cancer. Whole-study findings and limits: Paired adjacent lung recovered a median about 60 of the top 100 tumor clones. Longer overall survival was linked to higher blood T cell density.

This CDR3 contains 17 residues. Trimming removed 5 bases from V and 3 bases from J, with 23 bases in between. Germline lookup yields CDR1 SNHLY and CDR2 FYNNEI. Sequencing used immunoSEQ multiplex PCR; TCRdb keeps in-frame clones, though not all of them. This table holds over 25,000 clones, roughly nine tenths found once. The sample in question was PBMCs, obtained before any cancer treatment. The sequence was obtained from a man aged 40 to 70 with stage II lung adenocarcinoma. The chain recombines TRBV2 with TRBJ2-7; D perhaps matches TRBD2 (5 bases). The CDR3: CASSPGYGFGVGYEQYF. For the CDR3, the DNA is TGTGCCAGCAGTCCGGGATATGGGTTTGGGGTTGGCTACGAGCAGTACTTC.